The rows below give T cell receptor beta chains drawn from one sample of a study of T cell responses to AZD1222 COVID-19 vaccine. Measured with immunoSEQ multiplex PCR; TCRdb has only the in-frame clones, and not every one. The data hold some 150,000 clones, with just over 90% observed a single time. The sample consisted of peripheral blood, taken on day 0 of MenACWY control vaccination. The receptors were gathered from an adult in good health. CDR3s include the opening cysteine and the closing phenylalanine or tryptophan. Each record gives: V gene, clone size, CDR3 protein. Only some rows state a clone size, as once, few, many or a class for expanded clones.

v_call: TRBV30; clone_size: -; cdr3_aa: CAWSVLVSSGNTIYF
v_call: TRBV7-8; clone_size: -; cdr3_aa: CASSPDAGGYNEQFF
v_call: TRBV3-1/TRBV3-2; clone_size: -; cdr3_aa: CASSPNSGRPPYNEQFF
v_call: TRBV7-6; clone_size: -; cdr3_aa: CASSLAVAGGMSSGNTIYF
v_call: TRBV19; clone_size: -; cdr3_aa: CASSANRGTEAFF
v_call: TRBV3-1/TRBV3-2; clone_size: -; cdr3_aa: CASSQGSSYNEQFF
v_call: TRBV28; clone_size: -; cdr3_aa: CASSPLGTSDSWGETQYF
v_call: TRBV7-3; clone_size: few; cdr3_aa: CASSPNGGATGELFF
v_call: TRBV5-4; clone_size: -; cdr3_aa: CASSLSGSSYNEQFF
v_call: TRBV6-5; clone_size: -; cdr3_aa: CASSTGTGTRELFF
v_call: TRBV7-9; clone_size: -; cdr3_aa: CASSRFRLDLSGNTIYF
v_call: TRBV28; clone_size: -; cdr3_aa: CASSSPGGEAKNIQYF
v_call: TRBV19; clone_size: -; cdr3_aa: CASSIWVSANQPQHF
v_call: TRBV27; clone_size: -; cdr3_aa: CASSFGTALLTEAFF
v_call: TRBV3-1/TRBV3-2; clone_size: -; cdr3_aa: CASSPGGTLYGYTF
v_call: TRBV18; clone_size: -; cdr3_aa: CASSPPNTEAFF
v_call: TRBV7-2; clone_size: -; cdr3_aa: CASVPPTVYNEQFF
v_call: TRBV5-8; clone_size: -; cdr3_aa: CASSYSPGELFF
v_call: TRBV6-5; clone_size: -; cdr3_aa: CATTSNPGVTEAFF
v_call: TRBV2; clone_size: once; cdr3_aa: CASKIRQGDDYEQYF
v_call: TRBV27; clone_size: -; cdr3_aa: CASSLSWRASGPQHF
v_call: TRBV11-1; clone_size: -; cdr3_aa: CASSPRTGGAYGYTF
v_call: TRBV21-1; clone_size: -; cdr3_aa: CASRTGGLSISYEQYF
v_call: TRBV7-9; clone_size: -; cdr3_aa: CASSLAGRREKLFF
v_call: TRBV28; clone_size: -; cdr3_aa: CASRKARQGGEKLFF
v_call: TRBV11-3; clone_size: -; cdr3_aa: CASSFSGPGAVARGYTF
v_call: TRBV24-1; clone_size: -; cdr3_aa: CATSGTGTDTQYF
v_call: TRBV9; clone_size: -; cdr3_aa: CASSAPGQLYNEQFF
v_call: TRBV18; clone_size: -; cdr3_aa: CASSPQGAKNEQFF
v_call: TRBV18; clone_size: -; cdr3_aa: CASSRDLNYEQYF
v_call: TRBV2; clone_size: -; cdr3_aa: CASSGGPGGQGYNQPQHF
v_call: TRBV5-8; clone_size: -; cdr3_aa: CASSLRGTEGNQPQHF
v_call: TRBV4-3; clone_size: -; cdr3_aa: CASSQATGTVEAFF
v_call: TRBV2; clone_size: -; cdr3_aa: CASSRDYEQYF
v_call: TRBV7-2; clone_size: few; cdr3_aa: CASSGTSGASNEQFF
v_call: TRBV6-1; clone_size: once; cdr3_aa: CASSEAGWGMNTEAFF
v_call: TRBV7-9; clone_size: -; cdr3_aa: CASSPSGKGYNEQFF
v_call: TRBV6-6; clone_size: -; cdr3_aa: CASRQKINQPQHF
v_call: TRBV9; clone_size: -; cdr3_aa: CASSAAPTGLYFPPLHF
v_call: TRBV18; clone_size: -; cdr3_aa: CASSPGRDTGVNF
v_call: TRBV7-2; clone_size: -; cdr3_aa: CASSFPTRTGELFF
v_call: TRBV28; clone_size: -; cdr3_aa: CASALITEAFF
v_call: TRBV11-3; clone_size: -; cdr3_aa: CASSPTGGRINEQFF
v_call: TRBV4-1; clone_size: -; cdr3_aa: CASSLRPPSDEQFF
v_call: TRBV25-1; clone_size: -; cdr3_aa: CASSPFSGRAIPETQYF
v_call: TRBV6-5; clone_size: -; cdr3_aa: CASSFERTGKIHEQYF
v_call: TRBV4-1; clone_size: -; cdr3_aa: CASSQTGAPGANVLTF
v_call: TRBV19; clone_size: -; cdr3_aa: CASSRNTEAFF
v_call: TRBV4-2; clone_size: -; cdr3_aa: CASSQPTGELFF
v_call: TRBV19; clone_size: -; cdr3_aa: CASSIRDRDYEQYF
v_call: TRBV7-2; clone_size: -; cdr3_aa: CASSLRGDASTDTQYF
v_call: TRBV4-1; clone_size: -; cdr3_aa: CASSQDRAGAGNTIYF
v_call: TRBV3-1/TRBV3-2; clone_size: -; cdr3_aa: CASSQGDSVTNTIYF
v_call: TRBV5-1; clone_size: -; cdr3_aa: CASMVAGTPNTDTQYF